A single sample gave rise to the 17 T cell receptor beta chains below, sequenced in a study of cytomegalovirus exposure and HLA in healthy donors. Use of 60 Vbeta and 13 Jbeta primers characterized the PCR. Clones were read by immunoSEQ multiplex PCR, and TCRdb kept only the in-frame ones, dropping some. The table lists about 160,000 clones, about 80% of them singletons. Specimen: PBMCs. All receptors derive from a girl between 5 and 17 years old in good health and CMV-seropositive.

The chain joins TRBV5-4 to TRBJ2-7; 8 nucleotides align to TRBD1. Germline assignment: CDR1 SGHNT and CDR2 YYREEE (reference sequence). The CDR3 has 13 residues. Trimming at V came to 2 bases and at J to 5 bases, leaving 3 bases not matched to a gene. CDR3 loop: CASSLGQGNEQYF. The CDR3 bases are TGTGCCAGCAGCTTAGGACAGGGCAACGAGCAGTACTTC.

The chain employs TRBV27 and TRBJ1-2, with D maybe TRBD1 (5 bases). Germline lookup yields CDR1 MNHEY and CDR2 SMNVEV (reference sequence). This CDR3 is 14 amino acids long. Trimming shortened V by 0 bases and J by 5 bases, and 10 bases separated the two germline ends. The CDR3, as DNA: TGTGCCAGCAGTTTATCGCGCGCAGGGTATGGCTACACCTTC. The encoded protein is CASSLSRAGYGYTF.

CDR3 sequence (DNA): TGTGCCAGCTCACTACATCTGGCGGAGGGACTCAATGAGCAGTTCTTC. Its protein product is CASSLHLAEGLNEQFF. J is TRBJ2-1 and V is TRBV18, with D tentatively TRBD2 (6 bases). The CDR3 length is 16 residues. V shed 4 bases and J shed 6 bases, with 19 bases lying between them. Germline values: CDR1 KGHSH, CDR2 LQKENI.

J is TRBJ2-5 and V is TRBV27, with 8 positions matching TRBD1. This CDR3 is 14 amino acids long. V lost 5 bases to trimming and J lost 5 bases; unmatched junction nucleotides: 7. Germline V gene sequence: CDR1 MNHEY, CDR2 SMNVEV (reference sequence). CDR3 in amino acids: CASSPRTGSETQYF. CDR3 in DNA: TGTGCCAGCAGTCCACGGACAGGGTCCGAGACCCAGTACTTC.

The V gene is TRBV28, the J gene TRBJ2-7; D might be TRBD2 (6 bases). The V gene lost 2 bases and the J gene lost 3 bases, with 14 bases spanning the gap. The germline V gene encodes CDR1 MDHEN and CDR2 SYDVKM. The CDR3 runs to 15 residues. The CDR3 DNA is TGTGCCAGCAGTTTAGGGTCGGTGGGAGGCTACGAGCAGTACTTC. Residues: CASSLGSVGGYEQYF.

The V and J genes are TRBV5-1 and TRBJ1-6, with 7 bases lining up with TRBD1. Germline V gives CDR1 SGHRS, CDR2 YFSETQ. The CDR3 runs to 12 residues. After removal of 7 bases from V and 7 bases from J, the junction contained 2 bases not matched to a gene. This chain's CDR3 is CASGDSNSPLHF. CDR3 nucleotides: TGCGCCAGCGGGGACAGCAATTCACCCCTCCACTTT.

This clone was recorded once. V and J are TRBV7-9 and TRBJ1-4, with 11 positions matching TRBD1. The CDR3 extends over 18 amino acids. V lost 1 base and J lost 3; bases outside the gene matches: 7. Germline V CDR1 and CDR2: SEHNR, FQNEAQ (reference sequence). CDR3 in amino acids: CASSLGGTGGRANEKLFF. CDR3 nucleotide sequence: TGTGCCAGCAGCTTAGGGGGGACAGGGGGGCGTGCTAATGAAAAACTGTTTTTT. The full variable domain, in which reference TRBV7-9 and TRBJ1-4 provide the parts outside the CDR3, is DTGVSQNPRHKITKRGQNVTFRCDPISEHNRLYWYRQTLGQGPEFLTYFQNEAQLEKSRLLSDRFSAERPKGSFSTLEIQRTEQGDSAMYLCASSLGGTGGRANEKLFFGSGTQLSVL.

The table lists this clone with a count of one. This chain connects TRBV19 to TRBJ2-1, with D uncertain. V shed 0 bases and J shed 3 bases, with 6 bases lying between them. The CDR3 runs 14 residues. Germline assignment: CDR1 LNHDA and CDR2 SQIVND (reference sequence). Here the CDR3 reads CASSIDPIYNEQFF. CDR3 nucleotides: TGTGCCAGTAGTATAGATCCTATCTACAATGAGCAGTTCTTC.

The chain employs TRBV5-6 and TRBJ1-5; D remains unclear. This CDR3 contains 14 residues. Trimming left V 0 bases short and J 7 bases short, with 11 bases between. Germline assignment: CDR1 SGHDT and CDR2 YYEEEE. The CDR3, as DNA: TGTGCCAGCAGCTTGGGAGGGTTGGAACAGCCCCAGCATTTT. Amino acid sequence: CASSLGGLEQPQHF.

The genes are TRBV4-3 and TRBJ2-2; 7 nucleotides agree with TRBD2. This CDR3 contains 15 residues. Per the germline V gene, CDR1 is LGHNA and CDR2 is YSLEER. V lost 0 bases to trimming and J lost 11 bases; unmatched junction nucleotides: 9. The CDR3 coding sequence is TGCGCCAGCAGCCAAGATGGTACGGGAGGATTTGAGCTGTTTTTT. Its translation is CASSQDGTGGFELFF.

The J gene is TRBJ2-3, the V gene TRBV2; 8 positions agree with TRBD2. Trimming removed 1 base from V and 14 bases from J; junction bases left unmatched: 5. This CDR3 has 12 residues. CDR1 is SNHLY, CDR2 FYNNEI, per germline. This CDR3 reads CASSEGGLGGYF. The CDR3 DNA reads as TGTGCCAGCAGTGAAGGGGGACTAGGAGGGTATTTT.

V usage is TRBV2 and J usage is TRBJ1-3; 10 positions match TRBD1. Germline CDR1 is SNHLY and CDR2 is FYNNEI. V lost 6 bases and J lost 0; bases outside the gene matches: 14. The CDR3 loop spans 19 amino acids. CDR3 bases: TGTGCCAGCAGACCGGGATGGGACAGGGGCCCACTCTCTGGAAACACCATATATTTT. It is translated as CASRPGWDRGPLSGNTIYF. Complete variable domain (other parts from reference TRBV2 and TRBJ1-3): EPEVTQTPSHQVTQMGQEVILRCVPISNHLYFYWYRQILGQKVEFLVSFYNNEISEKSEIFDDQFSVERPDGSNFTLKIRSTKLEDSAMYFCASRPGWDRGPLSGNTIYFGEGSWLTVV.

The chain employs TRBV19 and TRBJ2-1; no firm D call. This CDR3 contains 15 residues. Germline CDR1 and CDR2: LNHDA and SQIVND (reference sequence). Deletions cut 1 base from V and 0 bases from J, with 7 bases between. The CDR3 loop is CASSIGESSYNEQFF. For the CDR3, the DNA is TGTGCCAGTAGTATAGGAGAAAGCTCCTACAATGAGCAGTTCTTC.

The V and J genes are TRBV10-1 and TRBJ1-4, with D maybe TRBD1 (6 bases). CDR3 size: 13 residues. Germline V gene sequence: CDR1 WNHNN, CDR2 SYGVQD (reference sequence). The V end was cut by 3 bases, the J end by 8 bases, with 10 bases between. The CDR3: CASSETGREKLFF. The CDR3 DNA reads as TGCGCCAGCAGTGAAACAGGGAGAGAAAAACTGTTTTTT.

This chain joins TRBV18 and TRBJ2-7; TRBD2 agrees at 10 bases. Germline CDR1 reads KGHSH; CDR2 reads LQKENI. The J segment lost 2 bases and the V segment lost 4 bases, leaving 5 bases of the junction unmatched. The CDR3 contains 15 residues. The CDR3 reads CASSRGLAGAYEQYF. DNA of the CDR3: TGTGCCAGCTCACGAGGCCTAGCGGGGGCCTACGAGCAGTACTTC. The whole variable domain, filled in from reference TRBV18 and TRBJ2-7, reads NAGVMQNPRHLVRRRGQEARLRCSPMKGHSHVYWYRQLPEEGLKFMVYLQKENIIDESGMPKERFSAEFPKEGPSILRIQQVVRGDSAAYFCASSRGLAGAYEQYFGPGTRLTVT.

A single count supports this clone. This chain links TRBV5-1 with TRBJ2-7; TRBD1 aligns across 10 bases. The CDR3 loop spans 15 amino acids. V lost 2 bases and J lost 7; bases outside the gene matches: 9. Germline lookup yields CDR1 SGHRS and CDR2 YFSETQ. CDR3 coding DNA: TGCGCCAGCAGCTTTATGACAGGGGGCTCGGGAGAGCAGTACTTC. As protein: CASSFMTGGSGEQYF.

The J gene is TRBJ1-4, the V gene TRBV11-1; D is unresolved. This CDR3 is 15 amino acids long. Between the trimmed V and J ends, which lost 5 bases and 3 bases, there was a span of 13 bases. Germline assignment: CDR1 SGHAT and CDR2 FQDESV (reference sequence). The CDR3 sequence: CASSRARGPNEKLFF. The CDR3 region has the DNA TGTGCCAGCAGCCGTGCACGCGGCCCTAATGAAAAACTGTTTTTT.